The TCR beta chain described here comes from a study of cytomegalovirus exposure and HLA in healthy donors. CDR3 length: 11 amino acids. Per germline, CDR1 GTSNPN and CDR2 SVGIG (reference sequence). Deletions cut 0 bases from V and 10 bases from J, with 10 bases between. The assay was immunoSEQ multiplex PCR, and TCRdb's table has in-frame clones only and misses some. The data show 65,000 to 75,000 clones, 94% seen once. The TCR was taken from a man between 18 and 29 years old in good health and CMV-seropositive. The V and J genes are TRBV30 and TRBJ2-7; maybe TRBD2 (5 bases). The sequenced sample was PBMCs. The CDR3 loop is CAWSVLSVQYF. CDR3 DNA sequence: TGTGCCTGGAGTGTACTTAGCGTACAGTACTTC. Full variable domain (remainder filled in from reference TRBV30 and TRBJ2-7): SQTIHQWPATLVQPVGSPLSLECTVEGTSNPNLYWYRQAAGRGLQLLFYSVGIGQISSEVPQNLSASRPQDRQFILSSKKLLLSDSGFYLCAWSVLSVQYFGPGTRLTVT.